The 29 T cell receptor beta chains given below trace back to one sample, sequenced in a study of blood T cell repertoires in COVID-19. Using immunoSEQ multiplex PCR, the repertoire was profiled, and TCRdb retains in-frame clones only, with some absent. This table has roughly 300,000 clones, 85% appearing once. Sequencing was done on a sample of PBMCs or T cells enriched from blood (not recorded which). The source of these receptors is a woman in her fifties or sixties who had recovered from COVID-19.

This rearrangement joins TRBV18 to TRBJ1-1; D gene ambiguous. This CDR3 region has 15 residues. Trimming took 3 bases from V and 2 from J, leaving 13 bases between them. Per the germline V gene, CDR1 is KGHSH and CDR2 is LQKENI. CDR3 loop: CASSPIKGDNTEAFF. The DNA of the CDR3 is TGTGCCAGCTCACCCATCAAGGGAGATAACACTGAAGCTTTCTTT. Based on the CDR3 plus reference TRBV18 and TRBJ1-1, the full variable domain is NAGVMQNPRHLVRRRGQEARLRCSPMKGHSHVYWYRQLPEEGLKFMVYLQKENIIDESGMPKERFSAEFPKEGPSILRIQQVVRGDSAAYFCASSPIKGDNTEAFFGQGTRLTVV.

This clone was detected once. The chain employs TRBV5-1 and TRBJ1-3; TRBD1 is a possible D gene (5 bases). The germline CDR1 and CDR2 sequences are SGHRS and YFSETQ. CDR3 length equals 14 residues. Trimming left V 2 bases short and J 4 bases short, with 10 bases between. The CDR3 loop is CASSLTGLGNTIYF. The DNA of the CDR3 is TGCGCCAGCAGCTTAACAGGCCTCGGAAACACCATATATTTT.

The chain carries TRBV7-2 and TRBJ2-7; D gene ambiguous. The germline V gene has CDR1 SGHTA and CDR2 FQGNSA. The CDR3 sequence is 16 residues long. Trimming stripped 5 bases from V and 0 bases from J, with 17 bases between. This chain's CDR3 is CASSPNGGSSSYEQYF. CDR3 DNA sequence: TGTGCCAGCAGCCCTAACGGCGGCAGTAGCTCCTACGAGCAGTACTTC.

J is TRBJ2-2 and V is TRBV7-7; a possible D gene is TRBD2 (5 bases). This CDR3 is built from 17 residues. V was trimmed by 5 bases and J by 6 bases, leaving 22 bases between them. The germline V gene has CDR1 SSHAT and CDR2 FNYEAQ (reference sequence). CDR3 DNA sequence: TGTGCCAGCAGCCCGTCAAATATTTTGAGGGCTGCCGGGGAGCTGTTTTTT. Its translation: CASSPSNILRAAGELFF.

V and J are TRBV10-2 and TRBJ2-3; weak D call: TRBD1 (5 bases). The CDR3 is 13 amino acids. Trimming stripped 6 bases from V and 5 bases from J, with 12 bases between. CDR1 is WSHSY, CDR2 SAAADI, per germline. The CDR3 nucleotides are TGCGCCAGCAGCTCGAGCAGGGTAGATACGCAGTATTTT. It yields the protein CASSSSRVDTQYF.

This chain joins TRBV7-9 and TRBJ1-2, with TRBD1 matching 11 bases. Germline assignment: CDR1 SEHNR and CDR2 FQNEAQ (reference sequence). The V segment lost 4 bases and the J segment 7 bases; nucleotides outside the gene matches: 5. The CDR3 runs 14 residues. CDR3 region: CASSSPGTGGGYTF. Written as DNA, the CDR3 is TGTGCCAGCAGCTCCCCCGGGACAGGGGGTGGCTACACCTTC.

This clone appeared once. The chain uses TRBV30 and TRBJ1-2; 7 nucleotides agree with TRBD1. This CDR3 has 15 amino acids. Germline loops: CDR1 GTSNPN, CDR2 SVGIG (reference sequence). Trimming took 4 bases from V and 4 from J; bases not matched to a gene: 12. The CDR3 region has the DNA TGTGCCTGGAAACCCCCGCAGGGACAGAGCTATGGCTACACCTTC. It is translated as CAWKPPQGQSYGYTF.

The chain recombines TRBV15 with TRBJ1-5; TRBD1 agrees at 9 bases. Germline V lookup: CDR1 LNHNV, CDR2 YYDKDF (reference sequence). The CDR3 extends over 16 amino acids. Trimming took 4 bases from V and 3 from J; bases not matched to a gene: 7. In nucleotides, the CDR3 is TGTGCCACCAGCAAAATACAGGGGGCCTTCAATCAGCCCCAGCATTTT. It translates to CATSKIQGAFNQPQHF.

The table lists this clone with a few counts. This chain uses TRBV7-9 with TRBJ2-7; maybe TRBD2 (6 bases). The length of the CDR3 is 16 residues. Trimming took 1 base from V and 3 from J, leaving 16 bases between them. Germline V gene sequence: CDR1 SEHNR, CDR2 FQNEAQ (reference sequence). CDR3 protein: CASSLDAGQAFYEQYF. CDR3 DNA sequence: TGTGCCAGCAGCTTAGATGCGGGGCAAGCATTCTACGAGCAGTACTTC.

This chain links TRBV3-1 (or the pseudogene TRBV3-2) with TRBJ2-7, with 10 nucleotides matching TRBD2. The CDR3 contains 16 residues. The V gene end was trimmed by 3 bases and the J gene end by 3 bases; junction bases not matched to a gene: 8. CDR1 is LGHDT and CDR2 is YNNKEL in the germline V gene (reference sequence). This CDR3 reads CASSQAGSGGVYEQYF. The CDR3 DNA sequence: TGTGCCAGCAGCCAGGCCGGGAGCGGGGGGGTCTACGAGCAGTACTTC.

The chain uses TRBV5-1 and TRBJ1-1, with 7 bases aligning to TRBD1. Trimming at V came to 4 bases and at J to 4 bases, leaving 7 bases not matched to a gene. The CDR3 totals 14 residues. Germline V gene lookup returns CDR1 SGHRS and CDR2 YFSETQ. The CDR3 nucleotides read TGCGCCAGCAGCGGGGGACAGTTGGTCACTGAAGCTTTCTTT. As protein: CASSGGQLVTEAFF.

The genes are TRBV10-3 and TRBJ1-1; possible D gene TRBD1, 5 bases. Trimming cost V 2 bases and J 8 bases, with 12 bases left between them. Germline lookup yields CDR1 ENHRY and CDR2 SYGVKD. CDR3 length equals 13 residues. The CDR3 sequence is CAISEGAEGEAFF. The CDR3 DNA reads TGTGCCATCAGTGAGGGGGCGGAGGGCGAAGCTTTCTTT.

The chain recombines TRBV7-3 with TRBJ2-1; possibly TRBD1 for D (5 bases). The length of the CDR3 is 15 residues. The germline V and J ends were trimmed by 2 bases and 7 bases, with 15 bases remaining between them. Germline V gene lookup returns CDR1 SGHTA and CDR2 FQGTGA. The CDR3 DNA follows: TGTGCCAGCAGCTTACGAATAGATGGACAAAATGAGCAGTTCTTC. As protein: CASSLRIDGQNEQFF.

The chain joins TRBV24-1 to TRBJ2-7, with 7 bases lining up with TRBD1. CDR3 length: 13 residues. Germline assignment: CDR1 KGHDR and CDR2 SFDVKD. Trimming at V came to 2 bases and at J to 10 bases, leaving 7 bases not matched to a gene. This CDR3 reads CATSDSIRDRQYF. The CDR3 coding sequence is TGTGCCACCAGTGATTCGATCCGGGACAGACAGTACTTC.

The chain joins TRBV5-8 to TRBJ1-5; no clear D. The germline gives CDR1 SGHTS, CDR2 YDEGEE. The CDR3 spans 16 residues. Deletions cut 1 base from V and 1 base from J, with 12 bases between. CDR3 sequence (DNA): TGTGCCAGCAGCTTGAATCCGGGGATGAGCAATCAGCCCCAGCATTTT. Encoded protein: CASSLNPGMSNQPQHF.

The chain joins TRBV27 to TRBJ2-7; perhaps TRBD2 as D (6 bases). CDR3 length: 12 amino acids. V was trimmed by 8 bases and J by 8 bases, leaving 16 bases between them. CDR1 and CDR2 from the germline V gene are MNHEY and SMNVEV (reference sequence). CDR3 sequence (DNA): TGTGCCAGCGTATCTTTAGGACTACAGCAGTACTTC. As protein: CASVSLGLQQYF.

V usage is TRBV19 and J usage is TRBJ1-2, with D perhaps matching TRBD1 (6 bases). V shed 5 bases and J shed 1 base, with 11 bases lying between them. The CDR3 is 14 residues long. Germline V gene lookup returns CDR1 LNHDA and CDR2 SQIVND (reference sequence). The CDR3 loop reads CASSRQANNYGYTF. DNA of the CDR3: TGTGCCAGTAGTCGACAGGCGAATAACTATGGCTACACCTTC.

The gene calls are TRBV5-1 and TRBJ2-7; a weak D match, TRBD1 (5 bases). Germline-derived CDR1 and CDR2 are SGHRS and YFSETQ. The germline V and J ends were trimmed by 0 bases and 5 bases, with 12 bases remaining between them. The CDR3 contains 14 residues. CDR3 amino acids: CASSLVQGWDEQYF. CDR3 DNA sequence: TGCGCCAGCAGCTTGGTTCAGGGATGGGACGAGCAGTACTTC.

The chain couples TRBV9 to TRBJ1-3; D unresolved. CDR1 and CDR2 from the germline V gene are SGDLS and YYNGEE. V shed 0 bases and J shed 2 bases, with 6 bases lying between them. The CDR3 is 14 residues long. Here the CDR3 DNA reads TGTGCCAGCAGCGTAGGCGAAACTGGAAACACCATATATTTT. This translates into CASSVGETGNTIYF.

The chain uses TRBV5-1 and TRBJ2-7; maybe TRBD2 (5 bases). V lost 2 bases, J lost 4 bases, and 10 bases lay in between. This CDR3 comprises 13 residues. Germline V gene data show CDR1 as SGHRS and CDR2 as YFSETQ. CDR3 bases: TGCGCCAGCAGCTTAAGGACTCAATACGAGCAGTACTTC. Its protein product is CASSLRTQYEQYF.

V is TRBV7-6 and J is TRBJ2-7; D unclear. CDR1 SGHVS and CDR2 FNYEAQ come from the germline V gene. Between the trimmed V and J ends, which lost 1 base and 5 bases, there was a span of 18 bases. The CDR3 loop spans 16 amino acids. The CDR3 protein is CASSLDPPPRSHEQYF. The CDR3 nucleotides read TGTGCCAGCAGCTTAGACCCCCCACCCCGGTCCCACGAGCAGTACTTC. The complete variable domain, with remaining parts taken from reference TRBV7-6 and TRBJ2-7, reads GAGVSQSPRYKVTKRGQDVALRCDPISGHVSLYWYRQALGQGPEFLTYFNYEAQQDKSGLPNDRFSAERPEGSISTLTIQRTEQRDSAMYRCASSLDPPPRSHEQYFGPGTRLTVT.

This rearrangement joins TRBV14 to TRBJ2-7; 10 bases align to TRBD2. The CDR3 length is 15 residues. The V gene's germline CDR1 is SGHDN and CDR2 FVKESK. V was clipped by 3 bases and J by 3 bases; unmatched bases: 5. The CDR3 nucleotides are TGTGCCAGCAGCCACCCTAGCGGGGGCCTCTACGAGCAGTACTTC. The encoded protein is CASSHPSGGLYEQYF. Variable domain in full (rest from reference TRBV14 and TRBJ2-7): EAGVTQFPSHSVIEKGQTVTLRCDPISGHDNLYWYRRVMGKEIKFLLHFVKESKQDESGMPNNRFLAERTGGTYSTLKVQPAELEDSGVYFCASSHPSGGLYEQYFGPGTRLTVT.

J is TRBJ2-2 and V is TRBV5-1, with 7 bases lining up with TRBD2. Trimming at V came to 3 bases and at J to 6 bases, leaving 5 bases not matched to a gene. This CDR3 comprises 14 residues. Per germline, CDR1 SGHRS and CDR2 YFSETQ. In DNA, the CDR3 is TGCGCCAGCAGCTACTGGGAGGGCCCCGGGGAGCTGTTTTTT. The encoded protein is CASSYWEGPGELFF. Filled out from reference TRBV5-1 and TRBJ2-2, the complete variable domain reads KAGVTQTPRYLIKTRGQQVTLSCSPISGHRSVSWYQQTPGQGLQFLFEYFSETQRNKGNFPGRFSGRQFSNSRSEMNVSTLELGDSALYLCASSYWEGPGELFFGEGSRLTVL.

CDR3 DNA: TGTGCCAGTAAAGGGGACTGGTACCAAGAGACCCAGTACTTC. Its protein product is CASKGDWYQETQYF. This rearrangement joins TRBV19 to TRBJ2-5; the D gene is possibly TRBD2 (6 bases). V lost 7 bases, J lost 0 bases, and 12 bases lay in between. The CDR3 is made up of 14 amino acids. Germline CDR1 is LNHDA and CDR2 is SQIVND (reference sequence).

The chain's CDR3 is CASSSDRAYGNTIYF. In DNA, the CDR3 is TGTGCCAGCAGCTCCGACAGGGCCTATGGAAACACCATATATTTT. The chain uses TRBV2 and TRBJ1-3; TRBD1 matches 7 bases. This CDR3 spans 15 amino acids. J lost 3 bases, V lost 6 bases, and 8 bases had no gene match. Germline V lookup: CDR1 SNHLY, CDR2 FYNNEI.

This rearrangement joins TRBV18 to TRBJ1-5; 7 bases fit TRBD1. CDR3 length: 14 residues. The V gene end was trimmed by 6 bases and the J gene end by 2 bases; junction bases not matched to a gene: 4. Germline V gives CDR1 KGHSH, CDR2 LQKENI. CDR3: CASSVTGGNQPQHF. The CDR3 coding sequence is TGTGCCAGCTCGGTTACAGGGGGCAATCAGCCCCAGCATTTT.

This clone was seen only a few times. The CDR3 loop is CASSQARNTGELFF. For the CDR3, the DNA is TGTGCCAGCAGCCAAGCCAGGAACACCGGGGAGCTGTTTTTT. The chain carries TRBV14 and TRBJ2-2; D uncertain. The V and J ends lost 1 base and 1 base respectively, with 4 bases between them. This CDR3 is built from 14 residues. Per germline, CDR1 SGHDN and CDR2 FVKESK.

CDR3: CANNLGQGGGFEQYF. The DNA of the CDR3 is TGTGCCAACAACTTGGGACAGGGGGGAGGCTTCGAGCAGTACTTC. This sequence joins TRBV2 and TRBJ2-7; TRBD1 matches at 11 bases. The CDR3 has 15 residues. The J segment lost 6 bases and the V segment lost 10 bases, leaving 14 bases of the junction unmatched. Germline CDR1 is SNHLY and CDR2 is FYNNEI.

The chain has TRBV5-1 and TRBJ2-5; TRBD2 matches at 7 bases. This CDR3 spans 14 amino acids. The J segment lost 9 bases and the V segment lost 4 bases, leaving 12 bases of the junction unmatched. Germline CDR1 SGHRS, CDR2 YFSETQ. Here the CDR3 DNA reads TGCGCCAGCAGCGCGGGGGACTCCGGGGTGGCCCAGTACTTC. Protein product: CASSAGDSGVAQYF.